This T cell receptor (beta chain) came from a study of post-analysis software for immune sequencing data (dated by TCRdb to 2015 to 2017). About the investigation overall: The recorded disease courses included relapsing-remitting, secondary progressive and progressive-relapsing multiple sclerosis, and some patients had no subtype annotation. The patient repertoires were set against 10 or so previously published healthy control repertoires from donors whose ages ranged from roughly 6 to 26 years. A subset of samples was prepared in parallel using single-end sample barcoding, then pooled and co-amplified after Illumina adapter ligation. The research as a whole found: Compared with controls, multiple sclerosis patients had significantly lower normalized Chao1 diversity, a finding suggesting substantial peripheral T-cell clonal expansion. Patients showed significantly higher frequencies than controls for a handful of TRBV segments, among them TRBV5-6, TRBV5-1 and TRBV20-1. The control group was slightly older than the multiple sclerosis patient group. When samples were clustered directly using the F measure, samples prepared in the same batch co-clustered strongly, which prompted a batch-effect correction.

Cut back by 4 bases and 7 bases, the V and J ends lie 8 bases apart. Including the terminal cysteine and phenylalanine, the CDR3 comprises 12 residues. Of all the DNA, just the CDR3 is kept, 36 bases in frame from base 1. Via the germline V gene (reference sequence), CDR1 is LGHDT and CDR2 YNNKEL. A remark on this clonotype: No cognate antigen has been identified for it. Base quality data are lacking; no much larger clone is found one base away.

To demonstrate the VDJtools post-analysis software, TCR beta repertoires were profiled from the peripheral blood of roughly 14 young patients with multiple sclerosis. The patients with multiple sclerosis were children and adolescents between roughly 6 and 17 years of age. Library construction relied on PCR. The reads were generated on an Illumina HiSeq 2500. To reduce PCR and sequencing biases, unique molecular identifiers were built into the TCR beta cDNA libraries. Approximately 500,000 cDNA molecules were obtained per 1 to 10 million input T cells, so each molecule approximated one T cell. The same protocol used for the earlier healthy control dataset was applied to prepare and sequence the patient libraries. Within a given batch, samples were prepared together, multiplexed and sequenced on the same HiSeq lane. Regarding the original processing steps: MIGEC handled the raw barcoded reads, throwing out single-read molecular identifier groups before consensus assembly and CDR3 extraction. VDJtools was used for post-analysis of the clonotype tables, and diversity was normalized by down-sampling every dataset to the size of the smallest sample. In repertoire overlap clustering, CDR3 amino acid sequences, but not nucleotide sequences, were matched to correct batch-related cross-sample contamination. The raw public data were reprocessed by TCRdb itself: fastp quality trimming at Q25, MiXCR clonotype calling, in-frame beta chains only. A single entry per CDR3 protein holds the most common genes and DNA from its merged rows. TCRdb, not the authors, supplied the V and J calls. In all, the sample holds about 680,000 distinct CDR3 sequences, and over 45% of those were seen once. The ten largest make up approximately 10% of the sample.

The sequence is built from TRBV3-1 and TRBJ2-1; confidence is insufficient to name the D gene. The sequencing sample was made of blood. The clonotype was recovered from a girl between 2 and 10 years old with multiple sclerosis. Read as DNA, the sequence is TGTGCCAGCAGCCTAGAGGCAAATGAGCAGTTCTTC. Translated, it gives CASSLEANEQFF.